This T cell receptor beta chain was recovered during a study of T cells in Graves' hyperthyroidism and ophthalmopathy. Study in general: At the time of initial diagnosis and before any treatment, peripheral blood was collected.

Patients showing uncontrolled infection, other autoimmune disease, pregnancy or lactation were ineligible. Clinical symptoms, serum thyroxine, TRAb, thyroid ultrasound and orbital computed tomography established diagnosis. Template material for amplifying TCR beta CDR3 regions consisted of RNA transcripts. First-round RT-PCR targeting the TCR CDR3 was performed with the HTBI primer set. TCRdb reprocessed the multiplex PCR reads with MiXCR, giving one entry per CDR3 protein. Of about 520,000 distinct CDR3 sequences in the sample, under 25% are singletons; the top ten hold 26%. The TCR comes from a man aged 18 to 30 with Graves' hyperthyroidism. The sample consisted of blood.

This CDR3 reads CSGLAGAANTGELFF. In DNA, the CDR3 is TGCAGCGGATTAGCGGGAGCTGCGAACACCGGGGAGCTGTTTTTT. The chain carries TRBV29-1 and TRBJ2-2; 9 nucleotides align to TRBD2. The V and J ends lost 7 bases and 0 bases, in that order; junction bases with no gene match: 6. CDR1 is SQVTM, CDR2 ANQGSEA, per germline. The CDR3 is 15 amino acids.